A single sample gave rise to the 32 T cell receptor beta chains below, sequenced in a study of blood T cells in healthy people across ages. A second PCR, run for roughly 7 to 12 cycles, used a sample-barcoded 5' primer plus a J-beta primer mix. MiXCR was run by TCRdb on the 5' RACE reads, yielding one entry per CDR3 protein. The sample carries around 650,000 distinct CDR3 sequences, roughly 43% recorded once. The sequencing input was blood. Source of these receptors: a man aged 80 or over in good health.

The chain recombines TRBV5-5 with TRBJ1-5; D call uncertain. The length of the CDR3 is 16 residues. Germline CDR1 is SGHKS and CDR2 is YYEKEE (reference sequence). Trimming removed 4 bases at V and 4 bases at J, with 18 bases between. The CDR3: CASSVTPRARNQPQHF. For the CDR3, the DNA is TGTGCCAGCAGCGTGACCCCAAGGGCGCGAAATCAGCCCCAGCATTTT. Full variable domain (rest looked up from reference TRBV5-5 and TRBJ1-5): DAGVTQSPTHLIKTRGQQVTLRCSPISGHKSVSWYQQVLGQGPQFIFQYYEKEERGRGNFPDRFSARQFPNYSSELNVNALLLGDSALYLCASSVTPRARNQPQHFGDGTRLSIL.

This clonotype has just a few counts. The genes are TRBV11-2 and TRBJ1-1, with D possibly matching TRBD1 (6 bases). This CDR3 has 16 residues. V was trimmed by 6 bases and J by 1 base, leaving 18 bases between them. Germline V gene lookup returns CDR1 SGHAT and CDR2 FQNNGV. CDR3 sequence: CASSLTSGTPNTEAFF. As DNA, the CDR3 is TGTGCCAGCAGTTTAACCTCCGGGACACCGAACACTGAAGCTTTCTTT.

The chain carries TRBV29-1 and TRBJ1-5, with 7 positions matching TRBD1. J gave up 5 bases and V 7 bases, and 11 bases lay outside the gene matches. The CDR3 loop spans 14 amino acids. The germline CDR1 and CDR2 sequences are SQVTM and ANQGSEA. CDR3 protein: CSAGQGGADQPQHF. CDR3 bases: TGCAGCGCCGGCCAGGGGGGGGCGGATCAGCCCCAGCATTTT.

This clonotype was seen only a few times. The chain recombines TRBV3-1 with TRBJ2-5; 9 nucleotides line up with TRBD1. CDR1 LGHDT and CDR2 YNNKEL come from the germline V gene (reference sequence). This CDR3 comprises 15 residues. The J segment lost 6 bases and the V segment lost 3 bases, leaving 8 bases of the junction unmatched. The DNA of the CDR3 is TGTGCCAGCAGCCACCGGGACAGGGCCAGGAAGACCCAGTACTTC. It codes for CASSHRDRARKTQYF.

This sequence joins TRBV7-9 and TRBJ2-7; D remains ambiguous. Germline lookup yields CDR1 SEHNR and CDR2 FQNEAQ (reference sequence). The CDR3 is made up of 10 amino acids. The V and J ends lost 11 bases and 6 bases respectively, with 11 bases between them. CDR3 protein: CAWVRAEQYF. DNA of the CDR3: TGTGCCTGGGTACGAGCCGAGCAGTACTTC.

There are many counts of this clonotype. J is TRBJ1-6 and V is TRBV10-2, with TRBD1 as a possible D gene (5 bases). Trimming pared 1 base from V and 5 bases from J, leaving 9 bases between. The germline V gene has CDR1 WSHSY and CDR2 SAAADI. The CDR3 runs 15 residues. Here the CDR3 reads CASSEWEGNNSPLHF. In DNA form, the CDR3 reads TGCGCCAGCAGTGAGTGGGAGGGGAATAATTCACCCCTCCACTTT.

This clonotype was detected only a few times. The chain combines TRBV10-3 with TRBJ2-7, with D possibly TRBD2 on 5 matching bases. Trimming stripped 3 bases from V and 2 bases from J, with 11 bases between. CDR1 and CDR2 from the germline V gene are ENHRY and SYGVKD. The length of the CDR3 is 14 residues. The CDR3 sequence: CAISESGTTYEQYF. The DNA for the CDR3 is TGTGCCATCAGTGAAAGCGGAACCACCTACGAGCAGTACTTC.

As regards this clonotype: Its ends do not fully match the called genes, so a read error is possible. The J gene is TRBJ1-1, the V gene TRBV27; perhaps TRBD1 as D (6 bases). This CDR3 is 15 amino acids long. Germline V gene lookup returns CDR1 MNHEY and CDR2 SMNVEV (reference sequence). The CDR3 spells CASSFSDSQNTEVFF. CDR3 nucleotide sequence: TGTGCCAGCAGTTTTTCGGACAGCCAGAACACTGAAGTTTTCTTT.

Only a few counts were recorded for this clonotype. This chain uses TRBV12-3 or TRBV12-4 with TRBJ1-2; TRBD1 is a possible D gene (6 bases). V was pared by 3 bases and J by 4 bases, with 9 bases between. The CDR3 is made up of 13 amino acids. CDR3 loop: CASSFSDSYGYTF. The CDR3 bases are TGTGCCAGCAGTTTCTCGGACAGCTATGGCTACACCTTC.

This clonotype came up a few times. The chain employs TRBV20-1 and TRBJ2-7; perhaps TRBD1 as D (5 bases). Germline V gives CDR1 DFQATT, CDR2 SNEGSKA (reference sequence). The CDR3 covers 16 residues. V dropped 6 bases and J dropped 2 bases, with 23 bases sitting between them. The CDR3 sequence: CSAMDLNRHQAYEQYF. The CDR3, as DNA: TGCAGTGCCATGGACCTTAACAGGCACCAGGCCTACGAGCAGTACTTC.

This clonotype was observed many times. This chain links TRBV9 with TRBJ2-5, with D unresolved. V shed 0 bases and J shed 4 bases, with 13 bases lying between them. Germline V CDR1 and CDR2: SGDLS, YYNGEE. The CDR3 contains 15 residues. CDR3 DNA sequence: TGTGCCAGCAGCGTAGGGAACGCGCCCGGAGAGACCCAGTACTTC. Translating it yields CASSVGNAPGETQYF.

This clonotype has a handful of counts. This chain connects TRBV7-2 to TRBJ2-1, with a weak D call TRBD2 (6 bases). Germline V CDR1 and CDR2: SGHTA, FQGNSA. The CDR3 extends over 16 amino acids. Trimming stripped 1 base from V and 5 bases from J, with 15 bases between. The CDR3 DNA follows: TGTGCCAGCAGCTTAGTTAGCGGAGTCGGGGACAATGAGCAGTTCTTC. This encodes CASSLVSGVGDNEQFF.

The V and J genes are TRBV24-1 and TRBJ2-3, with D tentatively TRBD1 or TRBD2 (5 bases each). Germline V gene sequence: CDR1 KGHDR, CDR2 SFDVKD. V shed 5 bases and J shed 0 bases, with 11 bases lying between them. This CDR3 has 15 residues. Written as DNA, the CDR3 is TGTGCCACCAGTGGTGGGGGTGCTAGCACAGATACGCAGTATTTT. Its translation is CATSGGGASTDTQYF.

V gene TRBV4-3 combines with J gene TRBJ2-1; 7 bases are shared with TRBD2. The CDR3 sequence is 13 residues long. V shed 3 bases, J shed 10 bases, and the junction held 6 bases outside the gene matches. Germline loops: CDR1 LGHNA, CDR2 YSLEER. Here the CDR3 DNA reads TGCGCCAGCAGCCAGGGACTATCTCGCGAGCAGTTCTTC. Its protein is CASSQGLSREQFF.

Worth noting for this clonotype: Its ends do not fully match the called genes, so a read error is possible. The chain employs TRBV28 and TRBJ2-1, with TRBD2 matching over 8 bases. Germline CDR1 is MDHEN and CDR2 is SYDVKM. The CDR3 loop spans 15 amino acids. CDR3 nucleotides: TGTGCCAGTAGTTTGTTAGCTGTAGCGGGAAATGAGCAGTTCTTC. Its translation: CASSLLAVAGNEQFF.

V gene TRBV6-2 or TRBV6-3 combines with J gene TRBJ2-6; TRBD1 matches 9 bases. This CDR3 has 17 amino acids. The V segment lost 2 bases and the J segment 3 bases; nucleotides outside the gene matches: 5. Germline V gene sequence: CDR1 MNHEY, CDR2 SVGEGT. CDR3 protein: CASSYGTGLLGANVLTF. As DNA, the CDR3 is TGTGCCAGCAGTTACGGGACAGGGCTTCTTGGGGCCAACGTCCTGACTTTC.

This rearrangement joins TRBV19 to TRBJ2-1; D remains unclear. Trimming removed 1 base from V and 15 bases from J, with 16 bases in between. The CDR3 covers 13 residues. The germline CDR1 and CDR2 sequences are LNHDA and SQIVND (reference sequence). CDR3 in DNA: TGTGCCAGTAGTATAGGATTCCTAGTTAAACCGTTCTTC. This translates into CASSIGFLVKPFF.

In its sample, this clonotype was seen a few times. The chain carries TRBV6-2 or TRBV6-3 and TRBJ2-1; D possibly corresponds to TRBD2 (6 bases). The germline V and J ends were trimmed by 6 bases and 8 bases, with 11 bases remaining between them. The CDR3 sequence is 12 residues long. Germline assignment: CDR1 MNHEY and CDR2 SVGEGT. The DNA of the CDR3 is TGTGCCAGCAGCTTCTCGGGGGATGAGCAGTTCTTC. As protein: CASSFSGDEQFF.

The chain couples TRBV28 to TRBJ1-6; 11 bases line up with TRBD1. V lost 10 bases, J lost 9 bases, and 2 bases stayed unmatched. This CDR3 is 12 amino acids long. Per germline, CDR1 MDHEN and CDR2 SYDVKM. The CDR3 loop reads CATGQGASPLHF. CDR3 in DNA: TGTGCCACCGGACAGGGGGCTTCACCCCTCCACTTT.

With regard to this clonotype: One base away lies a much larger clone, so this may be a sequencing read error. V usage is TRBV5-1 and J usage is TRBJ2-3; no clear D. Trimming took 4 bases from V and 2 from J, leaving 14 bases between them. The CDR3 extends over 15 amino acids. Germline CDR1 reads SGHRS; CDR2 reads YFSETQ. CDR3 residues: CASSGGPGTTDTQYF. The CDR3 bases are TGCGCCAGCAGCGGTGGACCGGGTACCACAGATACGCAGTATTTT.

The chain joins TRBV7-9 to TRBJ2-1, with a weak D call TRBD2 (5 bases). This CDR3 spans 16 amino acids. Germline V gene lookup returns CDR1 SEHNR and CDR2 FQNEAQ (reference sequence). The V end was cut by 2 bases, the J end by 4 bases, with 15 bases between. The CDR3 spells CASSLLPIASYNEQFF. CDR3 nucleotide sequence: TGTGCCAGCAGCTTACTCCCCATAGCGTCATACAATGAGCAGTTCTTC.

The table lists this clonotype with a few counts. The chain couples TRBV6-4 to TRBJ1-6; 8 bases map to TRBD1. From germline, CDR1 is MRHNA and CDR2 SNTAGT. This CDR3 has 13 amino acids. J lost 9 bases, V lost 6 bases, and 4 bases had no gene match. The CDR3 here is CASSLDRGSPLHF. Here the CDR3 DNA reads TGTGCCAGCAGCCTCGACAGGGGTTCACCCCTCCACTTT.

This clonotype appeared a few times. The rearrangement joins TRBV2 to TRBJ2-1; 7 bases agree with TRBD2. Germline values: CDR1 SNHLY, CDR2 FYNNEI. V lost 3 bases, J lost 6 bases, and 8 bases stayed unmatched. The CDR3 contains 15 residues. Here the CDR3 DNA reads TGTGCCAGCAGTGAGGAGCGGGGCATAGCCAATGAGCAGTTCTTC. It yields the protein CASSEERGIANEQFF.

In this sample, this clonotype turned up a few times. This sequence joins TRBV24-1 and TRBJ2-7; the match to TRBD2 covers 10 bases. J lost 7 bases, V lost 5 bases, and 13 bases had no gene match. The germline V gene encodes CDR1 KGHDR and CDR2 SFDVKD. The CDR3 covers 16 residues. CDR3 loop: CATSAESSGGAREQYF. Written as DNA, the CDR3 is TGTGCCACCAGTGCAGAGTCCAGCGGGGGGGCAAGGGAGCAGTACTTC.

This chain links TRBV12-3 or TRBV12-4 with TRBJ2-5; no clear D. With 6 bases removed from V and 7 bases from J, the gap between germline ends came to 18 bases. The CDR3 is 14 amino acids. CDR3 coding DNA: TGTGCCAGCAGCCCTTCGAAAGCTGCCGTGACCCAGTACTTC. Translated: CASSPSKAAVTQYF.

Many counts were recorded for this clonotype. V usage is TRBV7-2 and J usage is TRBJ2-6; TRBD2 might be the D (7 bases). The CDR3 has 16 residues. Between the trimmed V and J ends, which lost 3 bases and 2 bases, there was a span of 11 bases. Looked up from germline, CDR1 is SGHTA and CDR2 is FQGNSA. The chain's CDR3 is CASSLGGQTGANVLTF. DNA for the CDR3: TGTGCCAGCAGCTTGGGGGGGCAGACTGGGGCCAACGTCCTGACTTTC.

At least ten counts were recorded for this clonotype. The genes are TRBV29-1 and TRBJ2-1, with D maybe TRBD1 (6 bases). CDR1 and CDR2 from the germline V gene are SQVTM and ANQGSEA. Trimming took off 3 bases at V and 6 bases at J, with 18 bases between the two ends. The CDR3 runs to 15 residues. The chain's CDR3 is CSVEYIGQRVNEQFF. For the CDR3, the DNA is TGCAGCGTTGAGTATATCGGACAGAGGGTCAATGAGCAGTTCTTC.

With respect to this clonotype: A single base separates this from a much larger clone, so it may be a read error. This chain connects TRBV3-1 to TRBJ2-5; TRBD2 matches 8 bases. CDR1 LGHDT and CDR2 YNNKEL come from the germline V gene (reference sequence). The trim removed 1 base at V and 7 bases at J, leaving 5 bases unmatched. The CDR3 sequence is 14 residues long. For the CDR3, the DNA is TGTGCCAGCAGCCAAGTAGCGGGGCTGGGGACCCAGTACTTC. Protein product: CASSQVAGLGTQYF.

This clonotype was counted only a few times. The chain joins TRBV6-2 or TRBV6-3 to TRBJ2-5; D ambiguous. V lost 4 bases and J lost 5, with 8 bases in between. The germline V gene encodes CDR1 MNHEY and CDR2 SVGEGT. The CDR3 is 12 residues long. The CDR3 bases are TGTGCCAGCAGTTTAAACAAGGAGACCCAGTACTTC. Its protein product is CASSLNKETQYF.

This clonotype has ten or more counts. The CDR3 nucleotides read TGTGCCAGCAGTCTAGGACTAGCAGGGGCATACAATGAGCAGTTCTTC. Translated, it gives CASSLGLAGAYNEQFF. The rearrangement uses TRBV28 and TRBJ2-1, with 8 bases lining up with TRBD2. The CDR3 runs 16 residues. Germline assignment: CDR1 MDHEN and CDR2 SYDVKM. V gave up 5 bases and J gave up 4 bases; unmatched junction bases: 10.

This clonotype appeared a few times. The J gene is TRBJ2-7, the V gene TRBV25-1, with 9 bases identical to TRBD1. The CDR3 is 16 amino acids. The germline gives CDR1 MGHDK, CDR2 SYGVNS. Trimming cost V 3 bases and J 1 base; bases outside gene matches: 7. CDR3 bases: TGTGCCAGCAGTGACCGATCCGGGACAGGGTCCTACGAGCAGTACTTC. Protein product: CASSDRSGTGSYEQYF.

The chain links TRBV28 to TRBJ1-2; D is unresolved. CDR1 is MDHEN and CDR2 is SYDVKM in the germline V gene. V was cut by 6 bases and J by 4 bases, with 15 bases left in between. The CDR3 has 14 amino acids. Here the CDR3 DNA reads TGTGCCAGCAGGATCTCACAGAAACTCTATGGCTACACCTTC. This translates into CASRISQKLYGYTF.